The clone carrying this T cell receptor (beta chain) was seen a few times. What it binds is unknown. The V gene lost 3 bases and the J gene lost 0 bases, with 12 bases spanning the gap. The CDR3 totals 16 residues. Per germline, CDR1 SGDLS and CDR2 YYNGEE. The whole isolated RNA underwent reverse transcription, so sequencing captured expressed TCRB transcripts. An average of about 3.5 million reads was obtained for naive, central memory and regulatory T cell samples. Assay: immunoSEQ multiplex PCR; the TCRdb copy retains only in-frame clones and omits some. The sample consists of about 220,000 clones, approximately 10% of them appearing once. These data are taken from a study of beta chain features in type 1 diabetes. Findings and caveats of the study: A moderate, significant TCRB CDR3 shortening appeared in type 1 diabetes across four CD4+ subsets. In the patient group, naive, central memory and Treg TCRB repertoires seemed more alike than in the healthy donor group. Patients with type 1 diabetes showed fewer VDJ junction insertions and more deletions.

The specimen sequenced was central memory CD4+ T cells from blood. J is TRBJ1-4 and V is TRBV9, with unresolved D. The sequence was obtained from a young man in good health. Here the CDR3 reads CASSERALATNEKLFF. In nucleotides, the CDR3 is TGTGCCAGCAGCGAGCGGGCCCTTGCAACTAATGAAAAACTGTTTTTT.